This TCR beta chain was observed in a study of metastatic and nonmetastatic thyroid tumors. Across the study: Thyroid patients, malignant and benign, had repertoires compared across blood and tumor or nodule tissue.

No treatment of any kind had been given to any patient before thyroid surgery. This clone was detected many times. TCRdb recomputed clones from the PCR reads via MiXCR. The sample shows about 53,000 clones, roughly 20% of them seen only once. V lost 6 bases and J 2 bases, leaving 12 bases between the germline ends. The CDR3 is made up of 14 amino acids. CDR1 and CDR2 from the germline V gene are MDHEN and SYDVKM. What was sequenced was blood. The sequence was collected from a female donor with papillary thyroid cancer or a benign thyroid nodule (not recorded which). Some clones in this sample may be carry-over from other donors' samples. The chain joins TRBV28 to TRBJ2-3; possible D gene TRBD2, 6 bases. This CDR3 reads CASSPTSPTDTQYF. CDR3 bases: TGTGCCAGCAGCCCTACTAGCCCCACAGATACGCAGTATTTT. Full variable domain (remainder filled in from reference TRBV28 and TRBJ2-3): DVKVTQSSRYLVKRTGEKVFLECVQDMDHENMFWYRQDPGLGLRLIYFSYDVKMKEKGDIPEGYSVSREKKERFSLILESASTNQTSMYLCASSPTSPTDTQYFGPGTRLTVL.